The 24 T cell receptor beta chains below come from one sample, sequenced in a study of blood T cell repertoires in COVID-19. The table came from immunoSEQ multiplex PCR; TCRdb's copy has only in-frame clones and leaves some out. The sample shows around 190,000 clones, roughly 84% of them seen only once. Sequenced: PBMCs or T cells enriched from blood (not recorded which). The receptor source for this set is a woman aged 25-40 years who had been exposed to COVID-19.

The DNA of the CDR3 is TGTGCCAGCTCACCACCCGGGACAGGGGCTGGAAACACCATATATTTT. Protein sequence: CASSPPGTGAGNTIYF. This rearrangement joins TRBV18 to TRBJ1-3; 10 bases align to TRBD1. The CDR3 is 16 residues long. CDR1 and CDR2 from the germline V gene are KGHSH and LQKENI. The junction had 1 base not matched to a gene; V was cut back by 0 bases and J by 2 bases.

The chain employs TRBV10-1 and TRBJ1-2; 11 bases align to TRBD1. This CDR3 comprises 15 residues. Germline lookup yields CDR1 WNHNN and CDR2 SYGVQD (reference sequence). Unmatched junction bases numbered 3, after V lost 2 bases and J lost 4 bases. The CDR3, as DNA: TGCGCCAGCAGTGAGCCCGGGACAGGGGGCTATGGCTACACCTTC. Its translation: CASSEPGTGGYGYTF.

The chain couples TRBV5-1 to TRBJ1-2, with D possibly matching TRBD1 (5 bases). The CDR3 contains 14 residues. CDR1 is SGHRS, CDR2 YFSETQ, per germline. V was pared by 2 bases and J by 4 bases, with 12 bases between. CDR3 loop: CASSFYRTIYGYTF. The CDR3 DNA reads TGCGCCAGCAGCTTTTACAGGACGATCTATGGCTACACCTTC.

This chain links TRBV11-2 with TRBJ2-1; the match to TRBD2 covers 13 bases. Per germline, CDR1 SGHAT and CDR2 FQNNGV. This CDR3 has 15 residues. Trimming took 5 bases from V and 7 from J; bases not matched to a gene: 5. The CDR3 DNA is TGTGCCAGCAGCGGGGAGACTAGCGGGGGGAATGAGCAGTTCTTC. Protein product: CASSGETSGGNEQFF.

The V call is TRBV21-1, the J call TRBJ1-6; TRBD1 is the table's D call, not checked against the DNA. TRBV21-1 is noted as a pseudogene. This CDR3 comprises 16 residues. CDR3 amino acids: CASSKARDREVSPLHF. The CDR3 DNA follows: TGTGCCAGCAGCAAAGCGCGAGACAGAGAGGTCTCACCCCTCCACTTT.

This chain connects TRBV4-2 to TRBJ2-1; tentatively, D is TRBD2 (7 bases). CDR1 is LGHNA and CDR2 is YNFKEQ in the germline V gene. Trimming took off 9 bases at V and 4 bases at J, with 16 bases between the two ends. The CDR3 loop spans 14 amino acids. CDR3 in DNA: TGTGCCAGTTCGGGGGCAGCGGGGTACAATGAGCAGTTCTTC. Encoded protein: CASSGAAGYNEQFF.

This chain joins TRBV11-2 and TRBJ1-1, with TRBD1 matching over 9 bases. The CDR3 spans 17 residues. After removal of 1 base from V and 1 base from J, the junction contained 7 bases not matched to a gene. Looked up from germline, CDR1 is SGHAT and CDR2 is FQNNGV. The CDR3 is CASSLADRGGSNTEAFF. The CDR3, as DNA: TGTGCCAGCAGCTTAGCGGACAGGGGAGGCTCGAACACTGAAGCTTTCTTT.

This clone has only a few counts. This chain links TRBV6-5 with TRBJ2-5; TRBD2 matches at 9 bases. The V segment lost 2 bases and the J segment 5 bases; nucleotides outside the gene matches: 6. CDR1 and CDR2 (germline): MNHEY, SVGAGI. The CDR3 has 15 residues. Here the CDR3 reads CASSYVLAGSETQYF. The CDR3 nucleotides are TGTGCCAGCAGTTACGTCCTAGCGGGGTCTGAGACCCAGTACTTC.

V usage is TRBV4-1 and J usage is TRBJ1-5; 9 positions agree with TRBD1. The CDR3 runs to 14 residues. Germline V gene data show CDR1 as MGHRA and CDR2 as YSYEKL. V lost 3 bases to trimming and J lost 4 bases; unmatched junction nucleotides: 1. The CDR3 is CASSQGTGNQPQHF. CDR3 sequence (DNA): TGCGCCAGCAGCCAGGGGACAGGGAATCAGCCCCAGCATTTT.

The CDR3 region is CSVEQVGSSYEQYF. The DNA of the CDR3 is TGCAGCGTTGAACAGGTTGGCTCTTCCTACGAGCAGTACTTC. V is TRBV29-1 and J is TRBJ2-7; the D is unclear. V was clipped by 2 bases and J by 1 base, with 12 bases between them. The CDR3 is made up of 14 amino acids. Looked up from germline, CDR1 is SQVTM and CDR2 is ANQGSEA.

This chain uses TRBV12-5 with TRBJ1-2; perhaps TRBD1 as D (5 bases). V was clipped by 1 base and J by 6 bases, with 12 bases between them. Germline V gene lookup returns CDR1 LGHNT and CDR2 FRNRAP. The CDR3 is made up of 14 amino acids. CDR3 sequence: CASGLDGGDNGYTF. The CDR3 DNA reads TGTGCTAGTGGTTTGGACGGGGGGGATAATGGCTACACCTTC.

This chain joins TRBV19 and TRBJ2-7, with TRBD2 matching over 7 bases. CDR1 LNHDA and CDR2 SQIVND come from the germline V gene (reference sequence). The CDR3 is 15 amino acids. V shed 5 bases, J shed 2 bases, and the junction held 9 bases outside the gene matches. CDR3 sequence reads: CASSPQGLDPYEQYF. The CDR3 DNA is TGTGCCAGTAGTCCCCAAGGACTAGATCCCTACGAGCAGTACTTC.

CDR3 residues: CASSSTVETQYF. The DNA of the CDR3 is TGCGCCAGCAGCTCCACTGTGGAGACCCAGTACTTC. The V call is TRBV5-1, the J call TRBJ2-5; D is undetermined. Germline loops: CDR1 SGHRS, CDR2 YFSETQ. V lost 3 bases and J lost 5, with 8 bases in between. This CDR3 spans 12 amino acids.

The rearrangement joins TRBV19 to TRBJ1-1, with D uncertain. The CDR3 covers 13 residues. CDR1 and CDR2 (germline): LNHDA, SQIVND (reference sequence). The ends were cut back, 3 bases at V and 4 bases at J, with 9 bases in the middle. The CDR3 here is CASSISGSTEAFF. The CDR3 DNA follows: TGTGCCAGTAGTATTAGTGGGAGCACTGAAGCTTTCTTT.

This clone was detected only a few times. This rearrangement joins TRBV7-8 to TRBJ2-1, with D tentatively TRBD1 (6 bases). Germline CDR1 is SGHVS and CDR2 is FQNEAQ. The CDR3 is made up of 15 amino acids. V was pared by 3 bases and J by 5 bases, with 14 bases between. The CDR3 bases are TGTGCCAGCAGCTTCTCTTGGGGGCTCAACAATGAGCAGTTCTTC. This encodes CASSFSWGLNNEQFF.

The CDR3 bases are TGCGCCAGCAGCCAACTGGGGACTGACGAGCAGTACTTC. Protein product: CASSQLGTDEQYF. The V gene is TRBV4-1, the J gene TRBJ2-7; D may be TRBD2 (6 bases). Germline CDR1 is MGHRA and CDR2 is YSYEKL. The CDR3 consists of 13 residues. V was trimmed by 2 bases and J by 5 bases, leaving 10 bases between them.

This chain connects TRBV6-2 or TRBV6-3 to TRBJ2-5; D gene unclear. V was shortened by 1 base and J by 4 bases, with 7 bases between the two germline ends. Germline V gene data show CDR1 as MNHEY and CDR2 as SVGEGT. The CDR3 consists of 13 residues. The CDR3 region is CASSYLRIETQYF. The DNA of the CDR3 is TGTGCCAGCAGTTACTTGCGGATAGAGACCCAGTACTTC.

This clone was seen a single time. This chain joins TRBV11-3 and TRBJ2-7; TRBD2 matches 10 bases. The V and J ends lost 0 bases and 6 bases, in that order; junction bases with no gene match: 5. The CDR3 is made up of 15 amino acids. CDR1 and CDR2 from the germline V gene are SGHNT and YENEEA. The CDR3 DNA reads as TGTGCCAGCAGCTTAGACGCTAGCGGGGGAGGCGAGCAGTACTTC. This encodes CASSLDASGGGEQYF.

The chain links TRBV2 to TRBJ2-1; 11 positions match TRBD2. This CDR3 region has 15 residues. CDR1 SNHLY and CDR2 FYNNEI come from the germline V gene. V lost 2 bases, J lost 6 bases, and 3 bases stayed unmatched. CDR3 coding DNA: TGTGCCAGCAGTGAATTAGCGGGGGGGCCCAATGAGCAGTTCTTC. It is translated as CASSELAGGPNEQFF.

The chain carries TRBV2 and TRBJ1-5; 7 bases are shared with TRBD1. The CDR3 runs to 14 residues. Losses at the gene ends were 6 bases for V and 7 bases for J; bases not matched to a gene: 9. Germline V lookup: CDR1 SNHLY, CDR2 FYNNEI. This CDR3 is CASSQQGQEQPQHF. DNA for the CDR3: TGTGCCAGCAGCCAACAGGGGCAGGAGCAGCCCCAGCATTTT.

The chain couples TRBV5-1 to TRBJ2-1; D gene uncertain. The germline V and J ends were trimmed by 0 bases and 6 bases, with 13 bases remaining between them. Germline CDR1 reads SGHRS; CDR2 reads YFSETQ. The CDR3 covers 15 residues. The CDR3 DNA reads as TGCGCCAGCAGCTTGGTTAGTATGGTGGTCAATGAGCAGTTCTTC. Its translation is CASSLVSMVVNEQFF. Combining the CDR3 with reference TRBV5-1 and TRBJ2-1 gives the whole variable domain KAGVTQTPRYLIKTRGQQVTLSCSPISGHRSVSWYQQTPGQGLQFLFEYFSETQRNKGNFPGRFSGRQFSNSRSEMNVSTLELGDSALYLCASSLVSMVVNEQFFGPGTRLTVL.

This clone was counted between two and nine times. The V and J genes are TRBV7-2 and TRBJ1-2, with 7 bases fitting TRBD1. In germline, CDR1 is SGHTA, CDR2 FQGNSA. The CDR3 is 19 amino acids. V was clipped by 1 base and J by 4 bases; unmatched bases: 18. DNA of the CDR3: TGTGCCAGCAGCTTAGGTTCTGGAACCGGAAACAGGGGAAGCTATGGCTACACCTTC. Translating it yields CASSLGSGTGNRGSYGYTF.

The count of this clone is one. V gene TRBV6-5 combines with J gene TRBJ1-2; 10 bases are a match to TRBD1. Losses at the gene ends were 7 bases for V and 4 bases for J; bases not matched to a gene: 9. The CDR3 runs to 15 residues. CDR1 and CDR2 (germline): MNHEY, SVGAGI. CDR3 region: CASTPGQGVFYGYTF. CDR3 nucleotides: TGTGCCAGCACCCCAGGACAGGGGGTTTTCTATGGCTACACCTTC.

In DNA, the CDR3 is TGTGCCAGCAGCTCGAATCAGCCCCAGCATTTT. It codes for CASSSNQPQHF. The V call is TRBV6-5, the J call TRBJ1-5; D remains ambiguous. The V end was cut by 6 bases, the J end by 4 bases, with 4 bases between. CDR3 length: 11 residues. CDR1 is MNHEY, CDR2 SVGAGI, per germline.